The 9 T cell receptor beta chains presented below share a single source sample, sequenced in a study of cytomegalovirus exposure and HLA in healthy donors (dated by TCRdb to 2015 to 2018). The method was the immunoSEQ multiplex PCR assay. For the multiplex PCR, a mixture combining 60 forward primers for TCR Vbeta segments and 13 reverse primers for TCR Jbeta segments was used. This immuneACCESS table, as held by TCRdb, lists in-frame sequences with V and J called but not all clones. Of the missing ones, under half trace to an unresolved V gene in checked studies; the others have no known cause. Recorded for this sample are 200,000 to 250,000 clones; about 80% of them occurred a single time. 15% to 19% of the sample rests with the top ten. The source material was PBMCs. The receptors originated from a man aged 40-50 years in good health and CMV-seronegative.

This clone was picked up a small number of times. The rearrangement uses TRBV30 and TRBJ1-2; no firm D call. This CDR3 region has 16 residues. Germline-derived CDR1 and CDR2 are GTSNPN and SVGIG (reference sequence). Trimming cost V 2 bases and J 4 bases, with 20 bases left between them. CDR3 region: CAWSTLETKTLYGYTF. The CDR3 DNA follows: TGTGCCTGGAGTACATTGGAGACGAAAACTCTCTATGGCTACACCTTC.

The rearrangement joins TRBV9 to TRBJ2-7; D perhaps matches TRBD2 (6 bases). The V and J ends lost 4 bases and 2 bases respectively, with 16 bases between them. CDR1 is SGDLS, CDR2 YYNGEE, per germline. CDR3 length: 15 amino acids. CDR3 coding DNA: TGTGCCAGCAGCCCGTCAGGGAGGCAGACCTACGAGCAGTACTTC. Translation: CASSPSGRQTYEQYF.

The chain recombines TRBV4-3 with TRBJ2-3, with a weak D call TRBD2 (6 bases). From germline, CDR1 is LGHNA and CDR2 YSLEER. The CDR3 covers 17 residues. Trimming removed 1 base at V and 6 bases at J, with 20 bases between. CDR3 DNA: TGCGCCAGCAGCCAAGCGGTAAAGCGGTCGGGGAGGGATACGCAGTATTTT. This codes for CASSQAVKRSGRDTQYF.

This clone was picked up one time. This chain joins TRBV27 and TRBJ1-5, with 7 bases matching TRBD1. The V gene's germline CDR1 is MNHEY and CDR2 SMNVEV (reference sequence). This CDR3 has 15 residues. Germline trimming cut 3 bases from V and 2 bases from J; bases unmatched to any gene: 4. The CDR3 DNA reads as TGTGCCAGCAGTTTCACAGGACAGGGCAATCAGCCCCAGCATTTT. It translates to CASSFTGQGNQPQHF.

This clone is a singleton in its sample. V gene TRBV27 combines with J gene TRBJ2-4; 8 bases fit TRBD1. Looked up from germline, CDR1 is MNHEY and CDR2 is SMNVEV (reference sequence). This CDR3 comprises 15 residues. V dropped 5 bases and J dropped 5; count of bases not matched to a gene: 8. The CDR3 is CASSPGGGWENIQYF. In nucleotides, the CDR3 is TGTGCCAGCAGTCCAGGGGGCGGGTGGGAAAACATTCAGTACTTC.

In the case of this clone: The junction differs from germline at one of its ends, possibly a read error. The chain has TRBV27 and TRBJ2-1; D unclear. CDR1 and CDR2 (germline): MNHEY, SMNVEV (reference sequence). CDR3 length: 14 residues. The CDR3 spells CASSLGSSYNEQLF. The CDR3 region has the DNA TGTGCCAGCAGTCTCGGTAGCTCCTACAATGAGCAGCTCTTC.

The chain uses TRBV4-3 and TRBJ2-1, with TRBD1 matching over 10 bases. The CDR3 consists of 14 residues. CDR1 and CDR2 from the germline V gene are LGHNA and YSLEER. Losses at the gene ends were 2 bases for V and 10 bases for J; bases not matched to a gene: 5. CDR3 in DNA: TGCGCCAGCAGCCAATCGACAGGGGGCGAAGAGCAGTTCTTC. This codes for CASSQSTGGEEQFF.

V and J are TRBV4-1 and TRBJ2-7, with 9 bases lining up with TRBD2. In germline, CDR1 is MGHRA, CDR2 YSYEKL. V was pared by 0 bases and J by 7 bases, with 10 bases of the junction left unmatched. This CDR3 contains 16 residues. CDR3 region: CASSQEGAGGPGEQYF. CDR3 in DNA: TGCGCCAGCAGCCAAGAGGGGGCGGGGGGGCCGGGAGAGCAGTACTTC.

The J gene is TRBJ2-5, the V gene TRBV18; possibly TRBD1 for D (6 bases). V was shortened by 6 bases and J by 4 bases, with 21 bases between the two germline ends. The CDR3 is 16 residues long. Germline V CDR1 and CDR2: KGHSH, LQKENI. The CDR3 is CASSPQGRVRPETQYF. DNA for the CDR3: TGTGCCAGCTCCCCCCAGGGGCGGGTTAGACCAGAGACCCAGTACTTC.